The T cell receptor beta chain described here comes from a study of siplizumab effects on memory and regulatory T cells. This CDR3 has 15 amino acids. The V gene's germline CDR1 is LGHNT and CDR2 FRNRAP. With 2 bases removed from V and 2 bases from J, the gap between germline ends came to 10 bases. About 9.8 x 10^4 TCR templates per sample were sequenced. Libraries were prepared by immunoSEQ multiplex PCR; TCRdb keeps only in-frame clonotypes and omits some of them. The sample has around 82,000 clones; roughly 93% are singletons. Notes on the study in general: Siplizumab gave mappable alloreactive CD4+ clones an average Treg-derived fraction of about 69%, against roughly 26% in controls. Roughly 75-95% of proliferating CD4+ or CD8+ clones lacked a naive or memory phenotype that could be assigned. Alloreactive sequences tracing back to unstimulated CD4+ memory cells were significantly reduced by siplizumab.

To note about this clone: Its antigen is undetermined.

Sequenced input: CD8+ T cells sorted from blood. The clonotype originates from a human donor in good health. V usage is TRBV12-5 and J usage is TRBJ1-5, with D unresolved. The CDR3: CASGLPAPGNQPQHF. DNA of the CDR3: TGTGCTAGTGGTTTGCCCGCCCCGGGCAATCAGCCCCAGCATTTT. The full variable domain, in which reference TRBV12-5 and TRBJ1-5 provide the parts outside the CDR3, is DARVTQTPRHKVTEMGQEVTMRCQPILGHNTVFWYRQTMMQGLELLAYFRNRAPLDDSGMPKDRFSAEMPDATLATLKIQPSEPRDSAVYFCASGLPAPGNQPQHFGDGTRLSIL.